This paragraph covers one T cell receptor beta chain sequence. Its antigen remains unidentified. This sample stems from a study of T cell responses to AZD1222 COVID-19 vaccine. Study-wide results and limits: Within unmutated variant regions lay the reported targets of nearly half of spike-specific TCRs. At baseline, just a handful of AZD1222 recipients tested seropositive. Donors were chiefly white British, with a greater number of females, and clonal diversity was perhaps underestimated. Breadth and depth of Spike-specific TCRs rose after two AZD1222 doses.

Assay used: immunoSEQ multiplex PCR; TCRdb lists only in-frame clones, some missing. This table holds 140,000 to 150,000 clones, approximately 92% found once. Here the sequenced sample was peripheral blood, taken 28 days after the second AZD1222 dose. The clonotype was recovered from an adult who received the AZD1222 COVID-19 vaccine.

CDR3 sequence (DNA): TGCAGTGCTAACCTGGAGGAGACCCAGTACTTC. As protein: CSANLEETQYF. This sequence joins TRBV20-1 and TRBJ2-5; no clear D gene. The CDR3 totals 11 residues. V lost 4 bases to trimming and J lost 5 bases, with 8 bases between them. The V gene's germline CDR1 is DFQATT and CDR2 SNEGSKA (reference sequence).